The T cell receptor (beta chain) under discussion was sequenced for a study of blood T cell repertoires in COVID-19. Germline V gene data show CDR1 as LGHNA and CDR2 as YNFKEQ. This CDR3 spans 21 amino acids. V shed 4 bases and J 0 bases; nucleotides not matched to a gene: 14. The data were produced by immunoSEQ multiplex PCR, yet TCRdb's version contains in-frame clones alone and is incomplete. The data contain roughly 250,000 clones, about 80% of them singletons. The TCR originated in a woman of 80 years or more with acute or convalescent COVID-19. V usage is TRBV4-2 and J usage is TRBJ2-1; TRBD2 matches at 14 bases. The sequencing input was peripheral blood. CDR3 coding DNA: TGTGCCAGCAGCCTTCCTTCCGGGACTAGCGGGAGACCAAGCTCCTACAATGAGCAGTTCTTC. Protein sequence: CASSLPSGTSGRPSSYNEQFF.